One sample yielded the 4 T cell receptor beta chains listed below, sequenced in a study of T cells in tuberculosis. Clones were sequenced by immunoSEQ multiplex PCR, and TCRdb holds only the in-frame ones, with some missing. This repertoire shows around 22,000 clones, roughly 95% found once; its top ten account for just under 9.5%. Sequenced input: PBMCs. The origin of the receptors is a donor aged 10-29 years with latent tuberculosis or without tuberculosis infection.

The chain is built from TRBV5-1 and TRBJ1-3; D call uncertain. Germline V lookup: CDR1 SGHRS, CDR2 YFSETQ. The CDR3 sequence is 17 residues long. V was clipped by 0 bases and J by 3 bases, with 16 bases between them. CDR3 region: CASSLARSGELGNTIYF. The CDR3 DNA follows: TGCGCCAGCAGCTTGGCCCGGTCCGGGGAACTTGGAAACACCATATATTTT. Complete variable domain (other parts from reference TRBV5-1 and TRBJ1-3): KAGVTQTPRYLIKTRGQQVTLSCSPISGHRSVSWYQQTPGQGLQFLFEYFSETQRNKGNFPGRFSGRQFSNSRSEMNVSTLELGDSALYLCASSLARSGELGNTIYFGEGSWLTVV.

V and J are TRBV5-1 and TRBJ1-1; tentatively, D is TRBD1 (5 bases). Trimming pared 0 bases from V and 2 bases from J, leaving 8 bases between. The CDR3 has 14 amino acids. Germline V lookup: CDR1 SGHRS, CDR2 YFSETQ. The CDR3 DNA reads TGCGCCAGCAGCTTGGAGACAGCTAACACTGAAGCTTTCTTT. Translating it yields CASSLETANTEAFF.

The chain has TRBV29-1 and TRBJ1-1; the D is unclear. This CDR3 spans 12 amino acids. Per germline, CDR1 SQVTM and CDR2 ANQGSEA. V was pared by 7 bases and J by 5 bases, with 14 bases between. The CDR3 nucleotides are TGCAGCGCCGCGGAGGTAGAGACTGAAGCTTTCTTT. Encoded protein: CSAAEVETEAFF. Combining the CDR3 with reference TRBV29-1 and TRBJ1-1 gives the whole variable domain SAVISQKPSRDICQRGTSLTIQCQVDSQVTMMFWYRQQPGQSLTLIATANQGSEATYESGFVIDKFPISRPNLTFSTLTVSNMSPEDSSIYLCSAAEVETEAFFGQGTRLTVV.

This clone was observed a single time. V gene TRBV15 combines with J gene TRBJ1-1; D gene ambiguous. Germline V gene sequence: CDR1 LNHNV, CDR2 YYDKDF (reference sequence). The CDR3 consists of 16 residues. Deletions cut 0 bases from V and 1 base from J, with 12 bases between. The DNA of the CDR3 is TGTGCCACCAGCAGAGAAGGGAGACACCCGAACACTGAAGCTTTCTTT. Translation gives CATSREGRHPNTEAFF.